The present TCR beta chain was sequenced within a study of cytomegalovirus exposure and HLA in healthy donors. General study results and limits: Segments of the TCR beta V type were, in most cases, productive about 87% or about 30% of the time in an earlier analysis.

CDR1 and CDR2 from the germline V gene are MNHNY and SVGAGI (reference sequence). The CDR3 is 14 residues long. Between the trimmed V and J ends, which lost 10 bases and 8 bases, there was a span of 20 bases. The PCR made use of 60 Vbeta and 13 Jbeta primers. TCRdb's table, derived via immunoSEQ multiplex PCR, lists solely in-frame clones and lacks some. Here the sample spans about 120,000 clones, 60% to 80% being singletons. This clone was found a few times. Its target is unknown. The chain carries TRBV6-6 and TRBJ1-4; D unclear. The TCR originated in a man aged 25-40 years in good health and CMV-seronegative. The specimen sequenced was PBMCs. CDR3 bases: TGTGCCACAGAGGCGGCAGCGGGGAGCGAAAAACTGTTTTTT. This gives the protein CATEAAAGSEKLFF.